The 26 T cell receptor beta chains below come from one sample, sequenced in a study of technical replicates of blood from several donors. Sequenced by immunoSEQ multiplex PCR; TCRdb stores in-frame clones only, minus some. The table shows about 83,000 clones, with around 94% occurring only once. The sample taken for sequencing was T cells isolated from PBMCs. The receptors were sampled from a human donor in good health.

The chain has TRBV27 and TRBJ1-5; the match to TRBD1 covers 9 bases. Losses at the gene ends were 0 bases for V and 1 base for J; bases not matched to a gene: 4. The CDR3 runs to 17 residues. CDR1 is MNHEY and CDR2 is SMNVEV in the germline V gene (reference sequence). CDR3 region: CASSLSGTGGSNQPQHF. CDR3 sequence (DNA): TGTGCCAGCAGTTTATCGGGCACAGGGGGCAGCAATCAGCCCCAGCATTTT.

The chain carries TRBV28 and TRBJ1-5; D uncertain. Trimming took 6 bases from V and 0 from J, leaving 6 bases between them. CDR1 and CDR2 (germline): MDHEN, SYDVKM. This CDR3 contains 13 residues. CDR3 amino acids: CASRHYSNQPQHF. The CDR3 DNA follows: TGTGCCAGCAGACATTATAGCAATCAGCCCCAGCATTTT.

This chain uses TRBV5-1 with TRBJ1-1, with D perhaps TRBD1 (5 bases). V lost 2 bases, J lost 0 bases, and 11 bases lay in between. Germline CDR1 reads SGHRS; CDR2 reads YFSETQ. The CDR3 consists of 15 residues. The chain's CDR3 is CASSLGVRVNTEAFF. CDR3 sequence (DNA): TGCGCCAGCAGCTTAGGGGTCAGGGTGAACACTGAAGCTTTCTTT. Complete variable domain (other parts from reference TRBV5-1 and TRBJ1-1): KAGVTQTPRYLIKTRGQQVTLSCSPISGHRSVSWYQQTPGQGLQFLFEYFSETQRNKGNFPGRFSGRQFSNSRSEMNVSTLELGDSALYLCASSLGVRVNTEAFFGQGTRLTVV.

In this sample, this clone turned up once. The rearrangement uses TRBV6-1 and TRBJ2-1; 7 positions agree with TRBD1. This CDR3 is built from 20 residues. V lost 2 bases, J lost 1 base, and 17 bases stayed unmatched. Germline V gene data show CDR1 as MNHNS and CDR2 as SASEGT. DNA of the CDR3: TGTGCCAGCAGTGAAACATCCGGGACAGCAAACAAAAAATCCTACAATGAGCAGTTCTTC. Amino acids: CASSETSGTANKKSYNEQFF.

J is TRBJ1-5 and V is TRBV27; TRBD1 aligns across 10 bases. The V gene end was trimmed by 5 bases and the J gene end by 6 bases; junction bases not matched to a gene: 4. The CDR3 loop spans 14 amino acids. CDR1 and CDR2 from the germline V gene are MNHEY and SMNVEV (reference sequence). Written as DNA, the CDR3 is TGTGCCAGCAGTCCGACAGGGGGCAGTCAGCCCCAGCATTTT. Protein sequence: CASSPTGGSQPQHF.

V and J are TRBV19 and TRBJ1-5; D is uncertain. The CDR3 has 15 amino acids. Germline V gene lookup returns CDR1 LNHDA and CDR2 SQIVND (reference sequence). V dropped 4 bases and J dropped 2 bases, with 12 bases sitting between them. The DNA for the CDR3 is TGTGCCAGTAGTACGGGAAGTCGTGGCAATCAGCCCCAGCATTTT. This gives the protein CASSTGSRGNQPQHF. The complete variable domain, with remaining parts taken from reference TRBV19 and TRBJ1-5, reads DGGITQSPKYLFRKEGQNVTLSCEQNLNHDAMYWYRQDPGQGLRLIYYSQIVNDFQKGDIAEGYSVSREKKESFPLTVTSAQKNPTAFYLCASSTGSRGNQPQHFGDGTRLSIL.

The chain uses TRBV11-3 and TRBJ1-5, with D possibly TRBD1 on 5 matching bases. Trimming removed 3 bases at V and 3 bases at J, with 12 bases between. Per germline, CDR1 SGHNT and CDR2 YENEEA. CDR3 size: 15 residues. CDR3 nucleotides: TGTGCCAGCAGCTTTATCAGGGTGGTCAATCAGCCCCAGCATTTT. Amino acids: CASSFIRVVNQPQHF.

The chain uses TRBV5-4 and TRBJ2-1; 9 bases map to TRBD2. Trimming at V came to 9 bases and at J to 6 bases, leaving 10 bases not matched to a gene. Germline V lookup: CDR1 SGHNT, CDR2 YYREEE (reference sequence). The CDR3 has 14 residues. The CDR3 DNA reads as TGTGCCACCCTTAGCGGGAGAGGGGGCAATGAGCAGTTCTTC. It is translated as CATLSGRGGNEQFF. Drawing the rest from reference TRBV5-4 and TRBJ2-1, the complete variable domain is ETGVTQSPTHLIKTRGQQVTLRCSSQSGHNTVSWYQQALGQGPQFIFQYYREEENGRGNFPPRFSGLQFPNYSSELNVNALELDDSALYLCATLSGRGGNEQFFGPGTRLTVL.

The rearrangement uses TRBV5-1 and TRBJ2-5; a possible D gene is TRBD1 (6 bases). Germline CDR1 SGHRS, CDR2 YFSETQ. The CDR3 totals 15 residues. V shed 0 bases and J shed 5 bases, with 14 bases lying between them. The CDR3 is CASSLAVGAGETQYF. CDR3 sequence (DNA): TGCGCCAGCAGCTTGGCCGTGGGGGCTGGGGAGACCCAGTACTTC.

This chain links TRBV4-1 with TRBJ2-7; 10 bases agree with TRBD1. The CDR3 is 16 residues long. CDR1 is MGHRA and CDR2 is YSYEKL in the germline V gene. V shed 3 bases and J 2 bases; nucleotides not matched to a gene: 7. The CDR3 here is CASSHGTGELTYEQYF. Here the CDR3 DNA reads TGCGCCAGCAGCCACGGGACAGGGGAATTGACCTACGAGCAGTACTTC.

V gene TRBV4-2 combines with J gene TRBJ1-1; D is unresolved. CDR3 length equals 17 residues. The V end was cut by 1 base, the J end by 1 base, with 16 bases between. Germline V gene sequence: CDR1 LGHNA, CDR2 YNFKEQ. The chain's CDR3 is CASSQVFLVNRNTEAFF. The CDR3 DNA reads TGTGCCAGCAGCCAAGTTTTTTTAGTAAATCGGAACACTGAAGCTTTCTTT.

In nucleotides, the CDR3 is TGTGCCAGCACCCAGGGGGCGAACACTGAAGCTTTCTTT. It translates to CASTQGANTEAFF. The rearrangement links TRBV11-3 to TRBJ1-1; TRBD1 matches at 8 bases. J was trimmed by 1 base and V by 7 bases; bases with no gene match: 2. CDR1 SGHNT and CDR2 YENEEA come from the germline V gene. This CDR3 region has 13 residues. The variable domain in full, with the rest retrieved from reference TRBV11-3 and TRBJ1-1, is EAGVVQSPRYKIIEKKQPVAFWCNPISGHNTLYWYLQNLGQGPELLIRYENEEAVDDSQLPKDRFSAERLKGVDSTLKIQPAELGDSAVYLCASTQGANTEAFFGQGTRLTVV.

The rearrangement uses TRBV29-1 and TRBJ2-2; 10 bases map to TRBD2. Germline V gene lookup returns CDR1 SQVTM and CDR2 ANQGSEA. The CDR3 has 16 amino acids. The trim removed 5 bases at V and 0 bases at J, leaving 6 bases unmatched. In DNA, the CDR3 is TGCAGCGTTCCGCTAGCGGGGGCCTCGAACACCGGGGAGCTGTTTTTT. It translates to CSVPLAGASNTGELFF.

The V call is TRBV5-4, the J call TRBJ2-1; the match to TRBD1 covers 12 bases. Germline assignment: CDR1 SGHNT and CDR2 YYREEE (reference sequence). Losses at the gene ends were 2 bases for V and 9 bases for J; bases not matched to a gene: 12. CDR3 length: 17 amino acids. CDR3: CASSFLFAGQGAGEQFF. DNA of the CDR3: TGTGCCAGCAGCTTCCTCTTTGCGGGACAGGGGGCCGGTGAGCAGTTCTTC. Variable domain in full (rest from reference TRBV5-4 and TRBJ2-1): ETGVTQSPTHLIKTRGQQVTLRCSSQSGHNTVSWYQQALGQGPQFIFQYYREEENGRGNFPPRFSGLQFPNYSSELNVNALELDDSALYLCASSFLFAGQGAGEQFFGPGTRLTVL.

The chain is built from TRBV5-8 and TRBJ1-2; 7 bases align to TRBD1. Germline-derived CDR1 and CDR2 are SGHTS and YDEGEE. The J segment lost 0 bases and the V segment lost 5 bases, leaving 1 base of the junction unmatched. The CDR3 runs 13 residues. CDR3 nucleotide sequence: TGTGCCAGCAGTCAGGGGGCTAACTATGGCTACACCTTC. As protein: CASSQGANYGYTF.

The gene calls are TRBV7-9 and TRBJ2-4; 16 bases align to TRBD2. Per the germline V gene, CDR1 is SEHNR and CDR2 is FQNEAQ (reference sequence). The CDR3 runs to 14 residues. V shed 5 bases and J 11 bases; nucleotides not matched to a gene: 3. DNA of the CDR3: TGTGCCAGCAGCGCGGGACTAGCGGGAGGGGTTCAGTACTTC. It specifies CASSAGLAGGVQYF.

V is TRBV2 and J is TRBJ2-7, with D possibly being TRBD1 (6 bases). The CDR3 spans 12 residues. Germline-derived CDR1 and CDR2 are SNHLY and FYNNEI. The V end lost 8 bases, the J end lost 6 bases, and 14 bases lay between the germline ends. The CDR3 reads CASLARGSEQYF. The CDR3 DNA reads TGTGCCAGCTTAGCCAGGGGTTCCGAGCAGTACTTC.

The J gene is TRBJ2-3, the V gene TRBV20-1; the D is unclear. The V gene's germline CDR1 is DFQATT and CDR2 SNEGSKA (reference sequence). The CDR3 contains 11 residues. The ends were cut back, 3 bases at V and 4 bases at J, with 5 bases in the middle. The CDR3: CSARGPDTQYF. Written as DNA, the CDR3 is TGCAGTGCTAGGGGCCCAGATACGCAGTATTTT.

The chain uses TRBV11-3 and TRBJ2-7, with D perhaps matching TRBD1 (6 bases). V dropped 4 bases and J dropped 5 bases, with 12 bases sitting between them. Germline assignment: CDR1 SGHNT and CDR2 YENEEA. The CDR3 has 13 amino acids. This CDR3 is CASSSNGGDEQYF. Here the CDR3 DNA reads TGTGCCAGCAGCTCCAATGGGGGCGACGAGCAGTACTTC.

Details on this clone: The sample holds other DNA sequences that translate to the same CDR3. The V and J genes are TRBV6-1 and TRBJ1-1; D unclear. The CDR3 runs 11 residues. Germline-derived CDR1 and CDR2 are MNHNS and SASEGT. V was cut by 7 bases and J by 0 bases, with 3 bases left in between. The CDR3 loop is CASTMNTEAFF. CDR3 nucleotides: TGTGCCAGCACTATGAACACTGAAGCTTTCTTT.

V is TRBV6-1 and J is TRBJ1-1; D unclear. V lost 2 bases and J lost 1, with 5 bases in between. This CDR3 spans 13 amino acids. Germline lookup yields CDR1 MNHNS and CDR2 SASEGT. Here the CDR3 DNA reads TGTGCCAGCAGTGAAAGAGGGAACACTGAAGCTTTCTTT. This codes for CASSERGNTEAFF.

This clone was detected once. In DNA form, the CDR3 reads TGCGCCAGCAGCCGGGACAGCCTGGATGGCAATCAGCCCCAGCATTTT. It specifies CASSRDSLDGNQPQHF. This chain uses TRBV5-1 with TRBJ1-5, with TRBD1 identical over 7 bases. V shed 4 bases, J shed 2 bases, and the junction held 9 bases outside the gene matches. Germline V gene lookup returns CDR1 SGHRS and CDR2 YFSETQ. The CDR3 consists of 16 residues.

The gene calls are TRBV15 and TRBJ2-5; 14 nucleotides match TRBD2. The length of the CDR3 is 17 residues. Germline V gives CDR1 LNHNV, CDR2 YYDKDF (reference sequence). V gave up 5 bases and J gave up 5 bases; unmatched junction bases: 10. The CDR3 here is CATSAGLAGVLGETQYF. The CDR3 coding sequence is TGTGCCACCAGCGCGGGACTAGCGGGAGTTTTGGGGGAGACCCAGTACTTC.

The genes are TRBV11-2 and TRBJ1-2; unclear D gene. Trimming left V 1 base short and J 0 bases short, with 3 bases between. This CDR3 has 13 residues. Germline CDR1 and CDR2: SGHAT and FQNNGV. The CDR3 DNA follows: TGTGCCAGCAGCTTAGGCGCTAACTATGGCTACACCTTC. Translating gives CASSLGANYGYTF.

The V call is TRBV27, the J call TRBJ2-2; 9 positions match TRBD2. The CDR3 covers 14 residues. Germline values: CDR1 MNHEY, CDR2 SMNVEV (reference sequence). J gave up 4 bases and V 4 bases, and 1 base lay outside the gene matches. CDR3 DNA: TGTGCCAGCAGTTCGGGACTAGCCACCGGGGAGCTGTTTTTT. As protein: CASSSGLATGELFF.

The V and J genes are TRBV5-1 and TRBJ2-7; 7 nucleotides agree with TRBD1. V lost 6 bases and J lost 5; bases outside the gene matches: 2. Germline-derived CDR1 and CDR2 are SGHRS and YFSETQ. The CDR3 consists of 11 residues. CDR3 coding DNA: TGCGCCAGCACCGACAGGGACGAGCAGTACTTC. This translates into CASTDRDEQYF.